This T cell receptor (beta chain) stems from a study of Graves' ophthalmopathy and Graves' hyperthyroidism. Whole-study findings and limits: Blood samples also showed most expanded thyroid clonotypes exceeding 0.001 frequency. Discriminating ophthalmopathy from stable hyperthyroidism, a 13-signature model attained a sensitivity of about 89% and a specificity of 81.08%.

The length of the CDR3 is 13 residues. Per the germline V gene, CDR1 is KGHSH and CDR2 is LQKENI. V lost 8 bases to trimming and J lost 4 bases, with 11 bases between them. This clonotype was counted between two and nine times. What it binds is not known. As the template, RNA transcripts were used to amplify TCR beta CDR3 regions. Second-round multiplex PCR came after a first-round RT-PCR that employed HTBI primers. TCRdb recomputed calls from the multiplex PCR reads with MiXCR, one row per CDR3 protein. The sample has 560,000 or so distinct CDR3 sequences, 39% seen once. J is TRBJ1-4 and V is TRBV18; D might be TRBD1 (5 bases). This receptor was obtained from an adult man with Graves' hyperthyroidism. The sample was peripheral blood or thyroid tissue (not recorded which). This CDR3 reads CASQGPLNEKLFF. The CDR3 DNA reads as TGTGCCAGCCAGGGACCGCTTAATGAAAAACTGTTTTTT.